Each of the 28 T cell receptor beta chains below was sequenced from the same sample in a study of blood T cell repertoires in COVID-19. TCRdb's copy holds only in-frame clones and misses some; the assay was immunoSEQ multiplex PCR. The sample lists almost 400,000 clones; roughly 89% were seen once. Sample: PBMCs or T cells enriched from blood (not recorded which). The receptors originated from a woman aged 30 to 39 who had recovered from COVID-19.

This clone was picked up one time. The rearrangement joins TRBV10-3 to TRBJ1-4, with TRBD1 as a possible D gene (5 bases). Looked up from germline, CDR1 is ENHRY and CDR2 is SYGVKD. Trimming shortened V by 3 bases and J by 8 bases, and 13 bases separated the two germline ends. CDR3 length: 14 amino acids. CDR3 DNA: TGTGCCATCAGTGATCCCGACCCAGGGGAAAAACTGTTTTTT. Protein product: CAISDPDPGEKLFF.

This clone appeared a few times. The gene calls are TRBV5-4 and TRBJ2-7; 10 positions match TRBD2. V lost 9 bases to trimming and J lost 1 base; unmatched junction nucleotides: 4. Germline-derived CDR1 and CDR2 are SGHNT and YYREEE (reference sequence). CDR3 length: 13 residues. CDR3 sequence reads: CAIEREGSYEQYF. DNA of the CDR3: TGTGCCATCGAGCGGGAGGGGTCCTACGAGCAGTACTTC.

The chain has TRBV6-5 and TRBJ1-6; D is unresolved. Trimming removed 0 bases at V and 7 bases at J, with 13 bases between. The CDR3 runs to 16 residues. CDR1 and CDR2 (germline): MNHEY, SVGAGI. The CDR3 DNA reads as TGTGCCAGCAGTTACTCGCATGGAGGAGTCAATTCACCCCTCCACTTT. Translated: CASSYSHGGVNSPLHF.

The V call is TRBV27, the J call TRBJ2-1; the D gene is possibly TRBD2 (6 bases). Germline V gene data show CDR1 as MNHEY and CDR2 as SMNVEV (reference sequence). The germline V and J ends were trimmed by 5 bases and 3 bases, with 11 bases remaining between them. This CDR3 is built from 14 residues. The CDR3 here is CASSHAGLYNEQFF. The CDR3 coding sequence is TGTGCCAGCAGTCACGCGGGACTCTACAATGAGCAGTTCTTC.

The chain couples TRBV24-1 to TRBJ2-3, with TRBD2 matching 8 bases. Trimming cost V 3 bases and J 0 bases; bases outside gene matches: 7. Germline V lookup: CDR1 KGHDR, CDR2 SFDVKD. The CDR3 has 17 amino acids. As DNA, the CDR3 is TGTGCCACCAGTGATGCGGGAGGCCCCCCTAGCACAGATACGCAGTATTTT. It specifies CATSDAGGPPSTDTQYF.

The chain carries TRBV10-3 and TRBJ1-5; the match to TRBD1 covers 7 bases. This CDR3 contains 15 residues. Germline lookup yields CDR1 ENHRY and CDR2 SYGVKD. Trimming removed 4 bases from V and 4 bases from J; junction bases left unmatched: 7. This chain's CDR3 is CAISAGTAPNQPQHF. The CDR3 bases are TGTGCCATCAGTGCCGGGACAGCTCCTAATCAGCCCCAGCATTTT.

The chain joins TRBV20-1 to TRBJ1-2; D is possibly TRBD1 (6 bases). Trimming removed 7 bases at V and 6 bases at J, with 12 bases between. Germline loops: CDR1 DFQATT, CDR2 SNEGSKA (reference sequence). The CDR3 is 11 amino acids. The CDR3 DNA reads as TGCAGTGGGGACACTCTGGATGGCTACACCTTC. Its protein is CSGDTLDGYTF.

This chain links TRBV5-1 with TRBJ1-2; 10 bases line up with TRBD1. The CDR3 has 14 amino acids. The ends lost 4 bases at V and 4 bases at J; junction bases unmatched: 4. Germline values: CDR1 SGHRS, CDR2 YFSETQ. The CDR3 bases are TGCGCCAGCAGCAAAGACAGGGGGCTCTATGGCTACACCTTC. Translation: CASSKDRGLYGYTF.

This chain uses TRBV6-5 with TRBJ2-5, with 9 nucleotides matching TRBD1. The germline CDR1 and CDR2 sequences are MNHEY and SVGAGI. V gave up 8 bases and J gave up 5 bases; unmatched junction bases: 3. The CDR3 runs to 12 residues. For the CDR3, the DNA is TGTGCCAGCCGGGACAGGGTTGAGACCCAGTACTTC. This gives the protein CASRDRVETQYF.

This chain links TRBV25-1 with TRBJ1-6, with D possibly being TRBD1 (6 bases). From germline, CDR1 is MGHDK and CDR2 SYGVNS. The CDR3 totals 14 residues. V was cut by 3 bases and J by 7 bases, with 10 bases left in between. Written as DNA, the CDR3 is TGTGCCAGCAGTGAGCAGGGGTCAAATTCACCCCTCCACTTT. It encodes CASSEQGSNSPLHF. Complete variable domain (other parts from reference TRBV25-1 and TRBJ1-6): EADIYQTPRYLVIGTGKKITLECSQTMGHDKMYWYQQDPGMELHLIHYSYGVNSTEKGDLSSESTVSRIRTEHFPLTLESARPSHTSQYLCASSEQGSNSPLHFGNGTRLTVT.

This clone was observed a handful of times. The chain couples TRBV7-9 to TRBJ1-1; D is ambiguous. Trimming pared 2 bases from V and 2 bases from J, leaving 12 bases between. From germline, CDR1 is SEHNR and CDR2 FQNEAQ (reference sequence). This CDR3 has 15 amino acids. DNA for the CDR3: TGTGCCAGCAGCTTATCAGACACACTTAACACTGAAGCTTTCTTT. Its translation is CASSLSDTLNTEAFF.

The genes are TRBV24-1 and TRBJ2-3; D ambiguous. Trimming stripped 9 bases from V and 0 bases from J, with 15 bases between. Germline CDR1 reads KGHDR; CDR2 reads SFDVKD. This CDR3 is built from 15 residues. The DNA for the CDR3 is TGTGCCACCGCCGCAAGCACCGGTAGCACAGATACGCAGTATTTT. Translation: CATAASTGSTDTQYF.

The CDR3 loop reads CASSFPGLADNEQFF. CDR3 bases: TGTGCCAGCAGCTTTCCGGGACTAGCGGACAATGAGCAGTTCTTC. The gene calls are TRBV5-4 and TRBJ2-1; 11 nucleotides align to TRBD2. Germline assignment: CDR1 SGHNT and CDR2 YYREEE (reference sequence). The CDR3 consists of 15 residues. Trimming cost V 2 bases and J 5 bases; bases outside gene matches: 3.

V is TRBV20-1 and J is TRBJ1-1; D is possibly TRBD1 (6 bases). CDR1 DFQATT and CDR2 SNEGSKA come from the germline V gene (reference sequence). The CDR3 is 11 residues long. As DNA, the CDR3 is TGCATTCCCAACCGACAGGATGAAGCTTTCTTT. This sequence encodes CIPNRQDEAFF.

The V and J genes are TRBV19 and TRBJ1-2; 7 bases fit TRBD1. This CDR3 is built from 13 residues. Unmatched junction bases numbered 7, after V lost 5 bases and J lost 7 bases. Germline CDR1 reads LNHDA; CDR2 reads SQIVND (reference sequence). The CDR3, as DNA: TGTGCCAGTAGTCTCACAGGGGTTGGTGGCTACACCTTC. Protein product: CASSLTGVGGYTF.

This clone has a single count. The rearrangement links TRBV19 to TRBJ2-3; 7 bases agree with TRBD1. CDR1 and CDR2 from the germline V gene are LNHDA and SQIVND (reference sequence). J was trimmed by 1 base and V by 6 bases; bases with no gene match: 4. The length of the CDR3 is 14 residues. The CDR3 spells CASSDRARTDTQYF. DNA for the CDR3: TGTGCCAGTAGCGACAGGGCTCGCACAGATACGCAGTATTTT.

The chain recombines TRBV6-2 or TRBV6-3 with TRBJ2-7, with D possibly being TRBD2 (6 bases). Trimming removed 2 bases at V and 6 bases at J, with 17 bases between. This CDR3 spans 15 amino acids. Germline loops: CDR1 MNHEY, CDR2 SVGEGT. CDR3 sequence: CASSYGTPILLEQYF. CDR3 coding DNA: TGTGCCAGCAGTTACGGGACTCCCATCCTCCTCGAGCAGTACTTC.

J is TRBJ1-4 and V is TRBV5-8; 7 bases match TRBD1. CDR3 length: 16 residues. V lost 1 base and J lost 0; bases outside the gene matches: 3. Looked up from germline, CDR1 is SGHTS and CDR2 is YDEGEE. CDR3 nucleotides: TGTGCCAGCAGCTTGTGGGACAGTCCAACTAATGAAAAACTGTTTTTT. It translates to CASSLWDSPTNEKLFF.

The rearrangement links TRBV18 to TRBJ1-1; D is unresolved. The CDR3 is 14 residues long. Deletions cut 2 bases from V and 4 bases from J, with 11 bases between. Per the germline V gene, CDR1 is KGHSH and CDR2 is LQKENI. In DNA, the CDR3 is TGTGCCAGCTCACCATGGGAGGTTACCACTGAAGCTTTCTTT. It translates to CASSPWEVTTEAFF. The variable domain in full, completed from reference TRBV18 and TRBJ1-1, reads NAGVMQNPRHLVRRRGQEARLRCSPMKGHSHVYWYRQLPEEGLKFMVYLQKENIIDESGMPKERFSAEFPKEGPSILRIQQVVRGDSAAYFCASSPWEVTTEAFFGQGTRLTVV.

CDR3 bases: TGTGCCAGTAGTATAAGGGGCTCTACCTATAGCAATCAGCCCCAGCATTTT. Translation gives CASSIRGSTYSNQPQHF. The J gene is TRBJ1-5, the V gene TRBV19; maybe TRBD1 (5 bases). Germline V gene data show CDR1 as LNHDA and CDR2 as SQIVND (reference sequence). The CDR3 contains 17 residues. V dropped 2 bases and J dropped 0 bases, with 14 bases sitting between them.

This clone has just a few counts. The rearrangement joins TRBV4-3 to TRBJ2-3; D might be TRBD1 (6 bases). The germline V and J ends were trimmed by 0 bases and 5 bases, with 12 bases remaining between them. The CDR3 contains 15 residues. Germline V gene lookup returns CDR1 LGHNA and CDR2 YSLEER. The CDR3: CASSQDSRGRDTQYF. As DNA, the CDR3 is TGCGCCAGCAGCCAAGATTCCAGGGGTAGAGATACGCAGTATTTT.

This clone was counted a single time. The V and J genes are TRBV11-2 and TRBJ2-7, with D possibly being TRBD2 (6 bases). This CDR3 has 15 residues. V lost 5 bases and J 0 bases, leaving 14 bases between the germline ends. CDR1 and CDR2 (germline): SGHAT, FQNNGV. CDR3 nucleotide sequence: TGTGCCAGCAGCCCGTGGGACTTACGCTCCTACGAGCAGTACTTC. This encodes CASSPWDLRSYEQYF.

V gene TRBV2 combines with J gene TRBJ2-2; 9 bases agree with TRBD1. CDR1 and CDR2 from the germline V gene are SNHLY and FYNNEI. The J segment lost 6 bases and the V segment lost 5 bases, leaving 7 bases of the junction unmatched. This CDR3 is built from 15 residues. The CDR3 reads CASSPTGGRAGELFF. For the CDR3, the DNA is TGTGCCAGCAGTCCGACAGGGGGTCGGGCCGGGGAGCTGTTTTTT.

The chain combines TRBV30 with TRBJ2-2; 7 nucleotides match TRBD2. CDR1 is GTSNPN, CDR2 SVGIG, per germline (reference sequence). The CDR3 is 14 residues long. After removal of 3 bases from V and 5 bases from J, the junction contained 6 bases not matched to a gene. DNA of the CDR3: TGTGCCTGGAGGGGAGGGATAATAACCGGGGAGCTGTTTTTT. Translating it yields CAWRGGIITGELFF.

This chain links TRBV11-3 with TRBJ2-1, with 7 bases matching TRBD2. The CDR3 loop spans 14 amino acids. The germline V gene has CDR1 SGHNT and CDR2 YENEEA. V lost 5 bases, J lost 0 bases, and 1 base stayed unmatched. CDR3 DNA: TGTGCCAGCAGCGGGGGGGACTCCTACAATGAGCAGTTCTTC. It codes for CASSGGDSYNEQFF.

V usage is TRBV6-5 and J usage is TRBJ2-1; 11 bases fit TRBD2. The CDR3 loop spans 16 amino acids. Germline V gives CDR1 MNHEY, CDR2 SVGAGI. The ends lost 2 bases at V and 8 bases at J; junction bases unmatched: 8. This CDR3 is CASSYKPSGGQYEQFF. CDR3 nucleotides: TGTGCCAGCAGTTACAAACCTAGCGGGGGGCAGTATGAGCAGTTCTTC.

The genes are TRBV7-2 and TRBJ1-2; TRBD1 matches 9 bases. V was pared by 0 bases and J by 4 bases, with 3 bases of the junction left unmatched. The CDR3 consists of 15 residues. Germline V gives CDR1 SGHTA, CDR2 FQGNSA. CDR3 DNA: TGTGCCAGCAGCTTAGCACCGGGACAGGGCTATGGCTACACCTTC. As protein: CASSLAPGQGYGYTF.

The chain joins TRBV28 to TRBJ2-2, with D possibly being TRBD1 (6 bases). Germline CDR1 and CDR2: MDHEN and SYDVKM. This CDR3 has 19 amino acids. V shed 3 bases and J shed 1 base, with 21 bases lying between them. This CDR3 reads CASSFISPTGTRNTGELFF. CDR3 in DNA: TGTGCCAGCAGTTTTATCTCCCCTACCGGGACACGGAACACCGGGGAGCTGTTTTTT.